This T cell receptor beta chain is drawn from a study of shared clonotypes between healthy human individuals. The repertoire was sequenced with immunoSEQ multiplex PCR; TCRdb's copy has only in-frame clones and lacks some. The sample includes 800,000 or so clones, roughly 96% of them seen just once. This CDR3 has 16 amino acids. V trimming: 4 bases; J trimming: 1 base; junction bases outside the gene matches: 8. Germline V gives CDR1 SGHDT, CDR2 YYEEEE. CD45RO-negative cells were positively selected for CCR7, leaving out terminally differentiated effector memory CD45RA+ cells. Sample: naive CD8+ T cells sorted from blood. The sequence was obtained from a man aged 30 to 39 in good health. The V call is TRBV5-6, the J call TRBJ2-3; TRBD1 agrees at 8 bases. Here the CDR3 DNA reads TGTGCCAGCAGCCCGGCGGCAGGGGGCGGCACAGATACGCAGTATTTT. Translated: CASSPAAGGGTDTQYF.